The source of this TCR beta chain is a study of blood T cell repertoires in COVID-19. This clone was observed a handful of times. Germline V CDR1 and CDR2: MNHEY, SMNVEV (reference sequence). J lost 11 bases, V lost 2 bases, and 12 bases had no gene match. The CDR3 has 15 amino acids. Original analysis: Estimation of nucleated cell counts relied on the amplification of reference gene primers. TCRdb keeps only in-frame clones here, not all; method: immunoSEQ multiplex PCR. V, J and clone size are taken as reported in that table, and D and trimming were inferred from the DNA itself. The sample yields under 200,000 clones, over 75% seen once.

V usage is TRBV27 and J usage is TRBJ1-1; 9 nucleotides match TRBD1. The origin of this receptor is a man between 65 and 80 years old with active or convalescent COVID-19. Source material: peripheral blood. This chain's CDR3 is CASSLRRTGEGGAFF. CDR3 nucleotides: TGTGCCAGCAGTTTACGGCGGACAGGGGAAGGTGGGGCTTTCTTT.